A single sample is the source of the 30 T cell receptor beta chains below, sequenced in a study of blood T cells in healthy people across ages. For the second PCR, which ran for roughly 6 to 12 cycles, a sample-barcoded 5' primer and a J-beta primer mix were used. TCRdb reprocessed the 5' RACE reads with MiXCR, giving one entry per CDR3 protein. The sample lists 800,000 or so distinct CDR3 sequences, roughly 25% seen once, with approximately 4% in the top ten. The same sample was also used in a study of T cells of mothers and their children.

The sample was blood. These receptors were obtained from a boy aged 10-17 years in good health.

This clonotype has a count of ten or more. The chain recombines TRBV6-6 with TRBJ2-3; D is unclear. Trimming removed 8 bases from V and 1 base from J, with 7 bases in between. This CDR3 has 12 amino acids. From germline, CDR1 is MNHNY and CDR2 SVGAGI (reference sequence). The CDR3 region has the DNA TGTGCCAGCCGAGAACGCACAGATACGCAGTATTTT. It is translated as CASRERTDTQYF.

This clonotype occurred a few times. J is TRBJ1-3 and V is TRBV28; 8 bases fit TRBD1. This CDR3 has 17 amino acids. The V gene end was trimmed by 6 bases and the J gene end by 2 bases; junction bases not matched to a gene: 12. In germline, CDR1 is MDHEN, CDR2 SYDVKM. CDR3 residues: CASSMEGQGRAGNTIYF. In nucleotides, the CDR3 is TGTGCCAGCAGCATGGAAGGACAGGGAAGGGCTGGAAACACCATATATTTT.

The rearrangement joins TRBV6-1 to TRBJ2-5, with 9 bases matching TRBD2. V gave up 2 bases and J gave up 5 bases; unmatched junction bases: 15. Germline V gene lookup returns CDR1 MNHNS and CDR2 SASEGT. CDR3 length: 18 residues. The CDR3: CASSEYIGAGGPRETQYF. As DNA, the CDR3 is TGTGCCAGCAGTGAATATATTGGGGCGGGAGGGCCCAGGGAGACCCAGTACTTC.

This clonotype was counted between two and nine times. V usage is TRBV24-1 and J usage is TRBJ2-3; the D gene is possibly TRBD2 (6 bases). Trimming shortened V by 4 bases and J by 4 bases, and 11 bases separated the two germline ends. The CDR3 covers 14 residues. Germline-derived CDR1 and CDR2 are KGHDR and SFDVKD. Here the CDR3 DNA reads TGTGCCACCAGTGAGGTGGGCGGGGCAGATACGCAGTATTTT. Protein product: CATSEVGGADTQYF.

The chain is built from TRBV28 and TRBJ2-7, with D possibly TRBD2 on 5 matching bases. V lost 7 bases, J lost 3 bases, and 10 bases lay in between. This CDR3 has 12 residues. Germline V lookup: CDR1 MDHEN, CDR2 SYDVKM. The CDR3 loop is CASTTRGYEQYF. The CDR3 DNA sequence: TGTGCCAGCACCACTAGAGGCTACGAGCAGTACTTC.

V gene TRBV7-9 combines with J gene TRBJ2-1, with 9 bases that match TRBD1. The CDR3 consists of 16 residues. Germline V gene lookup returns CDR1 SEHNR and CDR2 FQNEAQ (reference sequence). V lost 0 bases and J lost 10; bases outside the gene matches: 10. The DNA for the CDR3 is TGTGCCAGCAGCTTAGCTTGGGACAGGGAGCCACGGGAGCAGTTCTTC. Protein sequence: CASSLAWDREPREQFF.

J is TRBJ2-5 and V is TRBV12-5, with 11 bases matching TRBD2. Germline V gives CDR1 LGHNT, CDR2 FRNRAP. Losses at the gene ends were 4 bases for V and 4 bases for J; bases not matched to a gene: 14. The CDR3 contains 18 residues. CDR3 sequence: CASGSDEQALAGVETQYF. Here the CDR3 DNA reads TGTGCTAGTGGTTCCGACGAGCAAGCACTAGCGGGAGTAGAGACCCAGTACTTC.

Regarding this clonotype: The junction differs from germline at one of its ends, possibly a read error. CDR3 amino acids: CSARVPGGPLNNEQLF. CDR3 nucleotide sequence: TGCAGTGCTAGAGTTCCGGGAGGGCCGTTAAACAATGAGCAGCTCTTC. V is TRBV20-1 and J is TRBJ2-1; 8 nucleotides match TRBD2. CDR1 is DFQATT and CDR2 is SNEGSKA in the germline V gene (reference sequence). The CDR3 sequence is 16 residues long.

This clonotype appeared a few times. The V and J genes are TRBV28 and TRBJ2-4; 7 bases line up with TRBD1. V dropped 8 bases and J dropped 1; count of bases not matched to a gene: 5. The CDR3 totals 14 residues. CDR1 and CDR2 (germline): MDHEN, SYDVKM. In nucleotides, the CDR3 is TGTGCCAGCCTAGGGGACAGTGCCAAAAACATTCAGTACTTC. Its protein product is CASLGDSAKNIQYF.

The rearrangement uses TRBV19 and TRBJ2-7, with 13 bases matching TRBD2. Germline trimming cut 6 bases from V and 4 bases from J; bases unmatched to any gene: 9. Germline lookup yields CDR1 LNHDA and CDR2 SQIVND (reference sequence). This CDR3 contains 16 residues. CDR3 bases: TGTGCCAGTAGCCCGGGACTAGCGGGGTCCTTGTACGAGCAGTACTTC. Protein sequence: CASSPGLAGSLYEQYF.

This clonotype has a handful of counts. The CDR3 is CATSLETNEKLFF. The CDR3 nucleotides read TGTGCCACGTCGTTAGAAACTAATGAAAAACTGTTTTTT. The chain joins TRBV15 to TRBJ1-4; D is unresolved. The germline V and J ends were trimmed by 9 bases and 1 base, with 9 bases remaining between them. Germline V gene sequence: CDR1 LNHNV, CDR2 YYDKDF (reference sequence). The CDR3 runs to 13 residues.

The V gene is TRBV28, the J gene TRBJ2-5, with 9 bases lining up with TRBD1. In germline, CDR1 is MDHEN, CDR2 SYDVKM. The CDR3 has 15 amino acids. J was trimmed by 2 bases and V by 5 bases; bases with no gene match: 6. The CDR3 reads CASSPGTGKQETQYF. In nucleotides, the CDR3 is TGTGCCAGCAGTCCGGGGACAGGGAAGCAAGAGACCCAGTACTTC.

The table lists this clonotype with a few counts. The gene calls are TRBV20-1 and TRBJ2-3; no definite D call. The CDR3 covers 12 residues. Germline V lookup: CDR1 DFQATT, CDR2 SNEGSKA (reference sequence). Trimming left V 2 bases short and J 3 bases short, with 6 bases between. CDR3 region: CSARPPTDTQYF. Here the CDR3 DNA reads TGCAGTGCTAGACCCCCGACAGATACGCAGTATTTT.

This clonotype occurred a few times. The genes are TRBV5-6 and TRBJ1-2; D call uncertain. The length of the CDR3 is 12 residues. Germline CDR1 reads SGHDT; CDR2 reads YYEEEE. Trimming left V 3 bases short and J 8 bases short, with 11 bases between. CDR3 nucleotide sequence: TGTGCCAGCAGCTCAAACTTGGGAGGCTACACCTTC. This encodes CASSSNLGGYTF.

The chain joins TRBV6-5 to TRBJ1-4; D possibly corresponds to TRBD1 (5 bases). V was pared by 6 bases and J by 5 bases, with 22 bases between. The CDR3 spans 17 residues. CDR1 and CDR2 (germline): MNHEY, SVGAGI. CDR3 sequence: CASSYDGTPEGNEKLFF. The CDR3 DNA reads TGTGCCAGCAGCTACGATGGGACCCCTGAGGGGAATGAAAAACTGTTTTTT.

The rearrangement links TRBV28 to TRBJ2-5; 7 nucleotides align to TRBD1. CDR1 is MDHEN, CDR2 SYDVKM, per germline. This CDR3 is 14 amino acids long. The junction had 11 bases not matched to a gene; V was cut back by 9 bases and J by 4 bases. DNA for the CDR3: TGTGCCAGTTCGACAGGGACCTACGGAGAGACCCAGTACTTC. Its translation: CASSTGTYGETQYF.

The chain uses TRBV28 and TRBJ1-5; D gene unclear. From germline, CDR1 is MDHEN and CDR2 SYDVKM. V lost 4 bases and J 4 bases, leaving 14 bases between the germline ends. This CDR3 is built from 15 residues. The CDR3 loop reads CASSSGPPGNQPQHF. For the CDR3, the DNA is TGTGCCAGCAGTTCCGGGCCCCCTGGGAATCAGCCCCAGCATTTT. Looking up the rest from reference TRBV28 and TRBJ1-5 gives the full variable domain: DVKVTQSSRYLVKRTGEKVFLECVQDMDHENMFWYRQDPGLGLRLIYFSYDVKMKEKGDIPEGYSVSREKKERFSLILESASTNQTSMYLCASSSGPPGNQPQHFGDGTRLSIL.

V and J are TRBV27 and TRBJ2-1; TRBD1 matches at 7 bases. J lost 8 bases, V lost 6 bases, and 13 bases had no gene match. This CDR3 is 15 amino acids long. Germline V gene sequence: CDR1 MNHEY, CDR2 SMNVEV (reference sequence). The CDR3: CASSHTSTGSHEQFF. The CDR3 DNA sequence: TGTGCCAGCAGCCACACCTCGACAGGGAGCCATGAGCAGTTCTTC.

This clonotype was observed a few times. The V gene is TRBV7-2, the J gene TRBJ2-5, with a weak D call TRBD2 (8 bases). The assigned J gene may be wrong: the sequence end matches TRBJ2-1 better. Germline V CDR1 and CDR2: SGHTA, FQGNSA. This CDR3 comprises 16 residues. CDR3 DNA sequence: TGTGCCAGCAGCCCCAGGGGGTCGGGGGGGAGCAATGAGCAGTTCTTC. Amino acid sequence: CASSPRGSGGSNEQFF.

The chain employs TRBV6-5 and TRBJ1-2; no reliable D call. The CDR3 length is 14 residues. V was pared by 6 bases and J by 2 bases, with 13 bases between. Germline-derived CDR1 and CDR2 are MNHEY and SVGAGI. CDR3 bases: TGTGCCAGCAGCAGAACGAGGGCAAACTATGGCTACACCTTC. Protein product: CASSRTRANYGYTF.

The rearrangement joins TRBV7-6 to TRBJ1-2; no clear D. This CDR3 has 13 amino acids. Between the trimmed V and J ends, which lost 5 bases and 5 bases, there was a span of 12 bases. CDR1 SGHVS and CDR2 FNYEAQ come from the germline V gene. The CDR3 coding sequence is TGTGCCAGCAGCCCAGGCAGCTGGTATGGCTACACCTTC. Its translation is CASSPGSWYGYTF.

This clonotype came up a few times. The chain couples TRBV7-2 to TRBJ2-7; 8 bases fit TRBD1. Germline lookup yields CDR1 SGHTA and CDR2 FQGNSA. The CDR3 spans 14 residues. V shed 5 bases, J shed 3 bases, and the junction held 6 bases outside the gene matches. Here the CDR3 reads CASSLDRANYEQYF. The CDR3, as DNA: TGTGCCAGCAGCCTGGACAGGGCCAACTACGAGCAGTACTTC.

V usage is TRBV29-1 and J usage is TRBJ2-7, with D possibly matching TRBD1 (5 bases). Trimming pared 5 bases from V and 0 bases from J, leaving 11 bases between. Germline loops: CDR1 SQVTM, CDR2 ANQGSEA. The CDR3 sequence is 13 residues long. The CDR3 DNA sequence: TGCAGCGTTACAGGATCCAGCTCCTACGAGCAGTACTTC. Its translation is CSVTGSSSYEQYF.

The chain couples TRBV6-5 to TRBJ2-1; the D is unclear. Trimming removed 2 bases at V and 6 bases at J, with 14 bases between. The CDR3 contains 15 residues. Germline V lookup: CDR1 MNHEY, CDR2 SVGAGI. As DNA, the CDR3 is TGTGCCAGCAGTTACCTGGCGCCTTCTGGCAATGAGCAGTTCTTC. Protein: CASSYLAPSGNEQFF.

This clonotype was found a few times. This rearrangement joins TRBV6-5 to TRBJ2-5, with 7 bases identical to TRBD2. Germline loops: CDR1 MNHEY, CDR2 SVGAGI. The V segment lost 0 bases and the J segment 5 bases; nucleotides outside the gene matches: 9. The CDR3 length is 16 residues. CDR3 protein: CASSYSRSGAGETQYF. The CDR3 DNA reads TGTGCCAGCAGTTACTCGAGGAGCGGGGCAGGGGAGACCCAGTACTTC.

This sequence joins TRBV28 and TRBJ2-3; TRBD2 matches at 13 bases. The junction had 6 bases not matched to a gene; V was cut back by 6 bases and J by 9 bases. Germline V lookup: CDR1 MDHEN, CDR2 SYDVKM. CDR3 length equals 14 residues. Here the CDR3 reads CASRLTSGGSTQYF. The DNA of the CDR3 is TGTGCCAGCAGATTGACTAGCGGGGGGTCGACGCAGTATTTT. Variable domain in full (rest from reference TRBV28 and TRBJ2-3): DVKVTQSSRYLVKRTGEKVFLECVQDMDHENMFWYRQDPGLGLRLIYFSYDVKMKEKGDIPEGYSVSREKKERFSLILESASTNQTSMYLCASRLTSGGSTQYFGPGTRLTVL.

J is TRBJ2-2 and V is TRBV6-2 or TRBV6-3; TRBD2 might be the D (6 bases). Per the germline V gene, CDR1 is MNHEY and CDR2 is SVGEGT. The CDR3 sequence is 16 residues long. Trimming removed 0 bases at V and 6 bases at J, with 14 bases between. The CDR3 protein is CASSYSLAGGSGELFF. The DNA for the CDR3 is TGTGCCAGCAGTTACTCCCTAGCCGGAGGGTCCGGGGAGCTGTTTTTT.

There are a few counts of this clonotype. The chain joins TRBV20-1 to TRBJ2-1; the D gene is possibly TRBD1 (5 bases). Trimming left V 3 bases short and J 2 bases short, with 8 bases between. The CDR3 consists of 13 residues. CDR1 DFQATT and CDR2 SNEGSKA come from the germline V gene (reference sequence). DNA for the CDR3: TGCAGTGCTAGGGGCAGGGCCTACAATGAGCAGTTCTTC. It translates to CSARGRAYNEQFF.

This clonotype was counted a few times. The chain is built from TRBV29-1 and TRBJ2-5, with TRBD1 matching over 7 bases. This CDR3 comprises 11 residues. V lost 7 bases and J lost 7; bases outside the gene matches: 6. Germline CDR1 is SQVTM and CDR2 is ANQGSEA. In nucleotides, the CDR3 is TGCAGCGCCCAGGGGGTTGCGACCCAGTACTTC. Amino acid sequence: CSAQGVATQYF.

In DNA form, the CDR3 reads TGCGCCAGCAGCCAAGGCGGGACTAGCGGGGCTAATGAGCAGTTCTTC. Translating gives CASSQGGTSGANEQFF. The rearrangement joins TRBV4-1 to TRBJ2-1; 13 positions match TRBD2. CDR1 and CDR2 (germline): MGHRA, YSYEKL. This CDR3 has 16 residues. Germline trimming cut 1 base from V and 7 bases from J; bases unmatched to any gene: 4.